These 7 T cell receptor beta chains originate from one sample sequenced in a study of shared clonotypes between healthy human individuals. Terminally differentiated effector memory CD45RA+ cells were excluded from the naive CD8 cells, which were CD45RO-negative and positively selected for CCR7. Measured with immunoSEQ multiplex PCR; TCRdb has only the in-frame clones, and not every one. Counted here are some 800,000 clones, 90% to 95% occurring once; the ten biggest clones make up more than 20%. Material for sequencing was naive CD8+ T cells sorted from blood. The receptors originated from a man younger than 40 in good health.

Details on this clone: Other nucleotide sequences from this sample produce the same CDR3. The J gene is TRBJ2-7, the V gene TRBV27; possibly TRBD1 for D (6 bases). The CDR3 consists of 14 residues. Trimming removed 2 bases at V and 2 bases at J, with 10 bases between. The germline gives CDR1 MNHEY, CDR2 SMNVEV (reference sequence). CDR3 nucleotides: TGTGCCAGCAGTTTAGCCAGGGGAGCCTACGAGCAGTACTTC. It encodes CASSLARGAYEQYF.

The chain carries TRBV4-3 and TRBJ1-2; 8 bases match TRBD1. The CDR3 is 17 residues long. V was pared by 0 bases and J by 7 bases, with 13 bases of the junction left unmatched. The germline V gene has CDR1 LGHNA and CDR2 YSLEER. The CDR3 region is CASSQDTMDRVFSGYTF. In DNA form, the CDR3 reads TGCGCCAGCAGCCAAGATACGATGGACAGGGTCTTTTCTGGCTACACCTTC.

With respect to this clone: The identical CDR3 is also encoded by other nucleotide sequences in the sample. The rearrangement uses TRBV7-8 and TRBJ2-1; no clear D. The CDR3 is 12 residues long. Germline CDR1 and CDR2: SGHVS and FQNEAQ. V was shortened by 1 base and J by 6 bases, with 4 bases between the two germline ends. The DNA of the CDR3 is TGTGCCAGCAGCTTAGGAGCCAATGAGCAGTTCTTC. Its protein product is CASSLGANEQFF. The complete variable domain, with remaining parts taken from reference TRBV7-8 and TRBJ2-1, reads GAGVSQSPRYKVAKRGQDVALRCDPISGHVSLFWYQQALGQGPEFLTYFQNEAQLDKSGLPSDRFFAERPEGSVSTLKIQRTQQEDSAVYLCASSLGANEQFFGPGTRLTVL.

The chain is built from TRBV29-1 and TRBJ2-5; 9 nucleotides match TRBD2. Germline values: CDR1 SQVTM, CDR2 ANQGSEA. The CDR3 is 15 amino acids. J lost 5 bases, V lost 3 bases, and 10 bases had no gene match. The CDR3 DNA reads TGCAGCGTTGAGGCTCCGGGACTAGCAGTGGAGACCCAGTACTTC. Residues: CSVEAPGLAVETQYF. Looking up the rest from reference TRBV29-1 and TRBJ2-5 gives the full variable domain: SAVISQKPSRDICQRGTSLTIQCQVDSQVTMMFWYRQQPGQSLTLIATANQGSEATYESGFVIDKFPISRPNLTFSTLTVSNMSPEDSSIYLCSVEAPGLAVETQYFGPGTRLLVL.

This chain links TRBV23-1 with TRBJ2-7; tentative D call: TRBD1 (6 bases). TRBV23-1 is an ORF, and what it does is uncertain. The CDR3 has 14 residues. Trimming pared 9 bases from V and 0 bases from J, leaving 15 bases between. CDR3 in DNA: TGCGCCAGAGCAGGGGACCTCAACTCCTACGAGCAGTACTTC. It translates to CARAGDLNSYEQYF.

The chain couples TRBV5-1 to TRBJ2-5; D remains ambiguous. The germline gives CDR1 SGHRS, CDR2 YFSETQ. This CDR3 comprises 12 residues. Trimming cost V 2 bases and J 2 bases, with 4 bases left between them. DNA of the CDR3: TGCGCCAGCAGCTTAGAGCAAGAGACCCAGTACTTC. Translated: CASSLEQETQYF. The full variable domain, with the rest looked up from reference TRBV5-1 and TRBJ2-5, is KAGVTQTPRYLIKTRGQQVTLSCSPISGHRSVSWYQQTPGQGLQFLFEYFSETQRNKGNFPGRFSGRQFSNSRSEMNVSTLELGDSALYLCASSLEQETQYFGPGTRLLVL.

The chain carries TRBV27 and TRBJ1-5; a possible D gene is TRBD1 (5 bases). Trimming cost V 6 bases and J 7 bases, with 10 bases left between them. CDR3 length equals 12 residues. CDR1 and CDR2 from the germline V gene are MNHEY and SMNVEV (reference sequence). The CDR3 nucleotides read TGTGCCAGCAGCAGGGTAGGCCAGCCCCAGCATTTT. Translation gives CASSRVGQPQHF.